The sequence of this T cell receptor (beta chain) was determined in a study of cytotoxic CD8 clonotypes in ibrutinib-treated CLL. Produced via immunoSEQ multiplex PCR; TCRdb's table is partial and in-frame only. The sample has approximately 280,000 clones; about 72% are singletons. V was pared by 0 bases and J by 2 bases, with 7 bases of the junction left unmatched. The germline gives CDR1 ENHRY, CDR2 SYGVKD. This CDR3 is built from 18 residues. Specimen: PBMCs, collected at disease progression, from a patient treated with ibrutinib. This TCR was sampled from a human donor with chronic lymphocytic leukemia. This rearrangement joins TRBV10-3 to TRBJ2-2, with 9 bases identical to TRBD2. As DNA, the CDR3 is TGTGCCATCAGTGAGTCCGGGGGAGCGGGAGGAAACACCGGGGAGCTGTTTTTT. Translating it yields CAISESGGAGGNTGELFF.